The 30 T cell receptor beta chains presented below share a single source sample, sequenced in a study of cytomegalovirus exposure and HLA in healthy donors. The PCR made use of 60 Vbeta and 13 Jbeta primers. Measured with immunoSEQ multiplex PCR; TCRdb has only the in-frame clones, and not every one. The data hold about 150,000 clones, with approximately 78% observed a single time. The sample comprised PBMCs. These receptors came from a woman aged 40 to 49 in good health and CMV-seronegative.

V gene TRBV4-1 combines with J gene TRBJ2-7; TRBD2 matches at 12 bases. J gave up 3 bases and V 3 bases, and 9 bases lay outside the gene matches. The CDR3 is 17 amino acids. Per the germline V gene, CDR1 is MGHRA and CDR2 is YSYEKL. The CDR3 reads CASSHGLAGTNSYEQYF. Written as DNA, the CDR3 is TGCGCCAGCAGCCATGGACTAGCGGGGACTAATAGCTACGAGCAGTACTTC.

The gene calls are TRBV19 and TRBJ2-5; D perhaps matches TRBD2 (6 bases). Germline CDR1 reads LNHDA; CDR2 reads SQIVND (reference sequence). Trimming cost V 3 bases and J 4 bases, with 15 bases left between them. The CDR3 sequence is 15 residues long. The CDR3 loop is CASSMTSVGGETQYF. The CDR3 DNA follows: TGTGCCAGTAGTATGACAAGTGTGGGGGGAGAGACCCAGTACTTC.

For this clone: The germline gene is not matched at one end of the junction; a read error may be the cause. The rearrangement joins TRBV7-9 to TRBJ2-1; D is uncertain. The CDR3 runs 11 residues. Germline loops: CDR1 SEHNR, CDR2 FQNEAQ (reference sequence). CDR3 in DNA: TGTTCCAGCAGCTTCGACAATGAGCAGTTCTTC. Translation gives CSSSFDNEQFF.

The chain is built from TRBV7-3 and TRBJ2-3; D is undetermined. CDR3 length equals 13 residues. Deletions cut 2 bases from V and 2 bases from J, with 5 bases between. The germline V gene has CDR1 SGHTA and CDR2 FQGTGA. The CDR3 sequence: CASSLPPTDTQYF. The CDR3 nucleotides are TGTGCCAGCAGCTTACCTCCCACAGATACGCAGTATTTT.

This clone was counted a few times. The chain carries TRBV28 and TRBJ1-2, with a weak D call TRBD1 (5 bases). V shed 5 bases and J shed 3 bases, with 10 bases lying between them. The CDR3 has 13 amino acids. Looked up from germline, CDR1 is MDHEN and CDR2 is SYDVKM. CDR3 sequence (DNA): TGTGCCAGCAGTCAGGACATCGACTATGGCTACACCTTC. It is translated as CASSQDIDYGYTF.

The chain employs TRBV2 and TRBJ1-6, with 7 bases fitting TRBD1. This CDR3 has 16 amino acids. Germline lookup yields CDR1 SNHLY and CDR2 FYNNEI. V lost 6 bases, J lost 4 bases, and 9 bases stayed unmatched. In nucleotides, the CDR3 is TGTGCCAGCAGAGAACAGACAGGGACATATAATTCACCCCTCCACTTT. Amino acid sequence: CASREQTGTYNSPLHF. The entire variable domain, with the rest obtained from reference TRBV2 and TRBJ1-6, is as follows: EPEVTQTPSHQVTQMGQEVILRCVPISNHLYFYWYRQILGQKVEFLVSFYNNEISEKSEIFDDQFSVERPDGSNFTLKIRSTKLEDSAMYFCASREQTGTYNSPLHFGNGTRLTVT.

The chain combines TRBV19 with TRBJ1-5; D unclear. From germline, CDR1 is LNHDA and CDR2 SQIVND (reference sequence). Trimming took 0 bases from V and 7 from J, leaving 10 bases between them. The CDR3 has 14 residues. The CDR3: CASSIEFRQQPQHF. The CDR3 bases are TGTGCCAGTAGTATAGAATTTCGCCAGCAGCCCCAGCATTTT.

CDR3: CASREGRVRGQPQHF. CDR3 sequence (DNA): TGTGCCAGCAGGGAGGGGCGGGTAAGGGGTCAGCCCCAGCATTTT. The J gene is TRBJ1-5, the V gene TRBV28; tentatively, D is TRBD1 (5 bases). Deletions cut 6 bases from V and 6 bases from J, with 18 bases between. The germline CDR1 and CDR2 sequences are MDHEN and SYDVKM. The CDR3 is made up of 15 amino acids. The full variable domain, in which reference TRBV28 and TRBJ1-5 provide the parts outside the CDR3, is DVKVTQSSRYLVKRTGEKVFLECVQDMDHENMFWYRQDPGLGLRLIYFSYDVKMKEKGDIPEGYSVSREKKERFSLILESASTNQTSMYLCASREGRVRGQPQHFGDGTRLSIL.

The chain joins TRBV4-1 to TRBJ1-5, with a tentative D call TRBD1 (5 bases). Per the germline V gene, CDR1 is MGHRA and CDR2 is YSYEKL. Trimming took off 1 base at V and 1 base at J, with 14 bases between the two ends. The CDR3 loop spans 17 amino acids. CDR3 sequence (DNA): TGCGCCAGCAGCCAAGGGGCAGTGACAGTCAGCAATCAGCCCCAGCATTTT. This translates into CASSQGAVTVSNQPQHF.

V and J are TRBV4-1 and TRBJ1-2, with 9 bases identical to TRBD1. The CDR3 sequence is 15 residues long. The V gene end was trimmed by 3 bases and the J gene end by 4 bases; junction bases not matched to a gene: 6. Per germline, CDR1 MGHRA and CDR2 YSYEKL. This chain's CDR3 is CASSHHWTGVYGYTF. The CDR3 coding sequence is TGCGCCAGCAGCCACCATTGGACAGGGGTCTATGGCTACACCTTC.

V is TRBV10-3 and J is TRBJ2-1; D is ambiguous. The CDR3 is made up of 14 amino acids. V was cut by 4 bases and J by 0 bases, with 7 bases left in between. Germline V gives CDR1 ENHRY, CDR2 SYGVKD. The CDR3 sequence: CAISARTSYNEQFF. DNA for the CDR3: TGTGCCATCAGTGCCAGAACCTCCTACAATGAGCAGTTCTTC.

This clone was seen a handful of times. The V and J genes are TRBV28 and TRBJ2-7; tentatively, D is TRBD2 (7 bases). Germline CDR1 MDHEN, CDR2 SYDVKM. This CDR3 is 14 amino acids long. V was trimmed by 6 bases and J by 7 bases, leaving 19 bases between them. In DNA, the CDR3 is TGTGCCAGCAGCCAAGGGGGGGGCGTGGGGGAGCAGTACTTC. It is translated as CASSQGGGVGEQYF.

The J gene is TRBJ2-3, the V gene TRBV7-9, with 11 bases matching TRBD2. V gave up 5 bases and J gave up 6 bases; unmatched junction bases: 7. From germline, CDR1 is SEHNR and CDR2 FQNEAQ (reference sequence). CDR3 size: 15 residues. CDR3 coding DNA: TGTGCCAGCAGCATCCGACTAGCGGGGTGGGATACGCAGTATTTT. Translation: CASSIRLAGWDTQYF.

V and J are TRBV28 and TRBJ2-1; 8 bases match TRBD2. CDR3 length equals 14 residues. V trimming: 8 bases; J trimming: 4 bases; junction bases outside the gene matches: 7. Germline V CDR1 and CDR2: MDHEN, SYDVKM. The CDR3 loop reads CASAGGSGYNEQFF. The DNA of the CDR3 is TGTGCCAGCGCGGGGGGCTCAGGGTACAATGAGCAGTTCTTC. The full variable domain, with the rest looked up from reference TRBV28 and TRBJ2-1, is DVKVTQSSRYLVKRTGEKVFLECVQDMDHENMFWYRQDPGLGLRLIYFSYDVKMKEKGDIPEGYSVSREKKERFSLILESASTNQTSMYLCASAGGSGYNEQFFGPGTRLTVL.

V usage is TRBV23-1 and J usage is TRBJ1-2; D possibly corresponds to TRBD1 (6 bases). TRBV23-1 is annotated as an ORF whose role is uncertain. The CDR3 runs to 13 residues. V lost 11 bases and J lost 6, with 19 bases in between. CDR3 amino acids: CALNNRVVHGYTF. The CDR3 nucleotides read TGCGCCCTCAATAACAGGGTAGTTCATGGCTACACCTTC.

The chain employs TRBV9 and TRBJ1-3, with D perhaps matching TRBD1 (6 bases). Trimming removed 7 bases from V and 0 bases from J, with 11 bases in between. Per the germline V gene, CDR1 is SGDLS and CDR2 is YYNGEE. This CDR3 is built from 14 residues. CDR3 protein: CASRGGGSGNTIYF. The CDR3, as DNA: TGTGCCAGCCGGGGAGGGGGCTCTGGAAACACCATATATTTT.

This clone was observed a few times. The V gene is TRBV6-8, the J gene TRBJ1-1; D is unclear. This CDR3 comprises 15 residues. V lost 2 bases and J 4 bases, leaving 14 bases between the germline ends. The germline V gene has CDR1 MNHGY and CDR2 SAAAGT. In nucleotides, the CDR3 is TGTGCCAGCAGTTACCGGAGATACATGGCCACTGAAGCTTTCTTT. Protein sequence: CASSYRRYMATEAFF.

This clone was found a few times. This sequence joins TRBV9 and TRBJ1-6, with a possible D match to TRBD1 (6 bases). Between the trimmed V and J ends, which lost 7 bases and 3 bases, there was a span of 11 bases. The V gene's germline CDR1 is SGDLS and CDR2 YYNGEE. This CDR3 spans 14 amino acids. As DNA, the CDR3 is TGTGCCAGCGGGGGGGACATCTATAATTCACCCCTCCACTTT. Protein product: CASGGDIYNSPLHF.

CDR3 in DNA: TGTGCCAGCAGTGACCCCAGACAGACGAACTATGGCTACACCTTC. It is translated as CASSDPRQTNYGYTF. The chain has TRBV6-1 and TRBJ1-2; D is possibly TRBD1 (5 bases). V lost 3 bases, J lost 2 bases, and 13 bases lay in between. There are 15 residues in the CDR3. Germline CDR1 MNHNS, CDR2 SASEGT.

J is TRBJ2-3 and V is TRBV5-4; TRBD2 matches 8 bases. The CDR3 is 17 amino acids. Trimming removed 2 bases from V and 4 bases from J; junction bases left unmatched: 12. Germline V CDR1 and CDR2: SGHNT, YYREEE (reference sequence). DNA of the CDR3: TGTGCCAGCAGCTTCGGGGGGGGGCGCGGTGGGGCAGATACGCAGTATTTT. Translating it yields CASSFGGGRGGADTQYF. Based on the CDR3 plus reference TRBV5-4 and TRBJ2-3, the full variable domain is ETGVTQSPTHLIKTRGQQVTLRCSSQSGHNTVSWYQQALGQGPQFIFQYYREEENGRGNFPPRFSGLQFPNYSSELNVNALELDDSALYLCASSFGGGRGGADTQYFGPGTRLTVL.

The genes are TRBV6-6 and TRBJ2-5, with TRBD2 as a possible D gene (5 bases). CDR3 length: 14 residues. V lost 3 bases and J 5 bases, leaving 13 bases between the germline ends. Germline V CDR1 and CDR2: MNHNY, SVGAGI (reference sequence). The CDR3 loop is CASSYGGSGETQYF. Written as DNA, the CDR3 is TGTGCCAGCAGTTATGGCGGGTCGGGCGAGACCCAGTACTTC.

V usage is TRBV2 and J usage is TRBJ1-4, with TRBD1 matching over 8 bases. The V gene's germline CDR1 is SNHLY and CDR2 FYNNEI. The trim removed 6 bases at V and 5 bases at J, leaving 14 bases unmatched. This CDR3 is 17 amino acids long. CDR3 amino acids: CASRTGADRPLNEKLFF. In nucleotides, the CDR3 is TGTGCCAGCAGGACAGGGGCTGACCGCCCCTTAAATGAAAAACTGTTTTTT.

The chain is built from TRBV5-1 and TRBJ1-2; D possibly corresponds to TRBD1 (6 bases). The CDR3 runs 13 residues. The ends were cut back, 2 bases at V and 8 bases at J, with 13 bases in the middle. Germline assignment: CDR1 SGHRS and CDR2 YFSETQ. This CDR3 reads CASSLQGNGGYTF. CDR3 DNA: TGCGCCAGCAGCTTACAGGGTAATGGCGGCTACACCTTC.

V gene TRBV7-9 combines with J gene TRBJ1-5, with 8 nucleotides matching TRBD1. The CDR3 has 18 residues. CDR1 is SEHNR, CDR2 FQNEAQ, per germline (reference sequence). Trimming took 1 base from V and 0 from J; bases not matched to a gene: 8. The CDR3: CASSLGLAGGDSNQPQHF. The CDR3 region has the DNA TGTGCCAGCAGCTTAGGACTGGCAGGGGGCGATAGCAATCAGCCCCAGCATTTT. The variable domain in full, completed from reference TRBV7-9 and TRBJ1-5, reads DTGVSQNPRHKITKRGQNVTFRCDPISEHNRLYWYRQTLGQGPEFLTYFQNEAQLEKSRLLSDRFSAERPKGSFSTLEIQRTEQGDSAMYLCASSLGLAGGDSNQPQHFGDGTRLSIL.

This clone has only a few counts. The chain joins TRBV6-5 to TRBJ2-5, with D possibly being TRBD1 (6 bases). V was cut by 4 bases and J by 5 bases, with 17 bases left in between. This CDR3 region has 15 residues. Looked up from germline, CDR1 is MNHEY and CDR2 is SVGAGI. Here the CDR3 reads CASSSDRWRGETQYF. The CDR3 region has the DNA TGTGCCAGCAGTTCCGACAGGTGGCGAGGGGAGACCCAGTACTTC.

The chain joins TRBV27 to TRBJ2-5; TRBD2 is a possible D gene (5 bases). The CDR3 is 15 residues long. Trimming stripped 3 bases from V and 2 bases from J, with 13 bases between. Germline CDR1 and CDR2: MNHEY and SMNVEV (reference sequence). CDR3 DNA: TGTGCCAGCAGTTTTATGGTGGGGAGTCAAGAGACCCAGTACTTC. This codes for CASSFMVGSQETQYF.

About this clone itself: The same CDR3 can be traced to other DNA sequences in this sample. The chain has TRBV5-1 and TRBJ1-1, with D uncertain. Per germline, CDR1 SGHRS and CDR2 YFSETQ. Trimming shortened V by 0 bases and J by 4 bases, and 7 bases separated the two germline ends. The CDR3 loop spans 13 amino acids. CDR3 sequence: CASSLAGFTEAFF. The CDR3 DNA sequence: TGCGCCAGCAGCTTGGCGGGGTTCACTGAAGCTTTCTTT.

The gene calls are TRBV5-1 and TRBJ2-3, with D perhaps matching TRBD2 (6 bases). V lost 4 bases and J 6 bases, leaving 18 bases between the germline ends. The CDR3 has 15 amino acids. Germline CDR1 is SGHRS and CDR2 is YFSETQ. The CDR3 nucleotides are TGCGCCAGCAGCCTCCCCGCGGGGCCGGGCGATACGCAGTATTTT. Translated, it gives CASSLPAGPGDTQYF.

The chain links TRBV5-6 to TRBJ1-1; D possibly corresponds to TRBD1 (5 bases). The V end was cut by 0 bases, the J end by 5 bases, with 17 bases between. Looked up from germline, CDR1 is SGHDT and CDR2 is YYEEEE. CDR3 length: 16 amino acids. In nucleotides, the CDR3 is TGTGCCAGCAGCTTGGATTACAGGTGGGGTGGGACTGAAGCTTTCTTT. This codes for CASSLDYRWGGTEAFF.

The CDR3 DNA reads TGTGCCAGTAGTATCCCTCTAAGTCGGACAGGGCAGAACACTGAAGCTTTCTTT. Residues: CASSIPLSRTGQNTEAFF. This chain uses TRBV19 with TRBJ1-1; 8 bases align to TRBD1. V shed 3 bases, J shed 1 base, and the junction held 13 bases outside the gene matches. This CDR3 is 18 amino acids long. The germline V gene has CDR1 LNHDA and CDR2 SQIVND (reference sequence). The variable domain in full, completed from reference TRBV19 and TRBJ1-1, reads DGGITQSPKYLFRKEGQNVTLSCEQNLNHDAMYWYRQDPGQGLRLIYYSQIVNDFQKGDIAEGYSVSREKKESFPLTVTSAQKNPTAFYLCASSIPLSRTGQNTEAFFGQGTRLTVV.